This TCR beta chain was obtained from a study of PD-L1 blockade in urothelial cancer. Study as a whole: About 90% of the 29 patients were males with bladder-origin urothelial cancer. Patients had undergone 0 to 3 prior chemotherapy regimens.

Between 1 and 8 samples per patient were obtained, pretreatment and on-treatment. PCRs were each spiked with synthetic TCR analog templates. Measured with immunoSEQ multiplex PCR; TCRdb has only the in-frame clones, and not every one. The table records tens of thousands of clones, less than 90% of them present only once. This clone appeared a single time. This CDR3 is built from 13 residues. Germline CDR1 is MDHEN and CDR2 is SYDVKM. V lost 8 bases and J lost 9; bases outside the gene matches: 8. The receptor was isolated from a man in his sixties or seventies with urothelial cancer. Sequencing was performed on PBMCs, taken around atezolizumab (anti-PD-L1) treatment. The chain joins TRBV28 to TRBJ2-4; 9 bases line up with TRBD1. This chain's CDR3 is CASWGQGLPIQYF. The CDR3 coding sequence is TGTGCCAGCTGGGGACAGGGTCTCCCCATTCAGTACTTC. Complete variable domain (other parts from reference TRBV28 and TRBJ2-4): DVKVTQSSRYLVKRTGEKVFLECVQDMDHENMFWYRQDPGLGLRLIYFSYDVKMKEKGDIPEGYSVSREKKERFSLILESASTNQTSMYLCASWGQGLPIQYFGAGTRLSVL.